This TCR beta chain was captured in a study of memory CD4+ T cells and cytomegalovirus serostatus. The overall study: Healthy Belgian adult donors included nine or ten CMV-positive and 24 CMV-negative people.

The CDR3 consists of 14 residues. V was clipped by 5 bases and J by 7 bases; unmatched bases: 10. Germline CDR1 is MNHEY and CDR2 is SMNVEV (reference sequence). This clone was recorded a few times. Its matching antigen is unknown. Profiled with immunoSEQ multiplex PCR; TCRdb holds only in-frame clones, not every one. The sample consists of 35,000 to 45,000 clones, roughly 78% of them appearing once. Study-level findings and limits: CD4+ memory repertoires contained about 40% of the roughly 160 reported CMV TCRbeta sequences.

Single viable CD3+CD4+CD8-CD45RO+ cells were sorted as the memory CD4+ T cells. The TCR sequence derives from an adult in good health and CMV-seropositive. The V call is TRBV27, the J call TRBJ2-7; 8 bases align to TRBD2. The sample comprised memory CD4+ T cells from blood. CDR3 region: CASSPIIGGGEQYF. The DNA of the CDR3 is TGTGCCAGCAGTCCGATTATTGGCGGGGGGGAGCAGTACTTC.